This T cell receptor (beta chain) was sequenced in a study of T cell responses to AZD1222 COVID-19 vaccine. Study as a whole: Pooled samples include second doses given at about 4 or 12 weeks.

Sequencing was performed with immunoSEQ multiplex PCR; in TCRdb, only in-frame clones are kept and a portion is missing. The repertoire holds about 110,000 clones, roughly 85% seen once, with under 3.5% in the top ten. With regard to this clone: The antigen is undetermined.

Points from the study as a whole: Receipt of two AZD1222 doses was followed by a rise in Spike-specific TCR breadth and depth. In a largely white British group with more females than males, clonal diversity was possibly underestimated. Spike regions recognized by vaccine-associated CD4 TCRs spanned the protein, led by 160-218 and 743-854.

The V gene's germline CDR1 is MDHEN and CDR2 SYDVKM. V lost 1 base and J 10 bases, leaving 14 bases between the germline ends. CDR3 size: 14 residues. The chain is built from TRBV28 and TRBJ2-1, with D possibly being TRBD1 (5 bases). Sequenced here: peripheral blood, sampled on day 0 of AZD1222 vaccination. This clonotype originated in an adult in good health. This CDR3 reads CASSLYRTTGEQFF. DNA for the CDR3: TGTGCCAGCAGTTTATACAGGACCACGGGCGAGCAGTTCTTC.